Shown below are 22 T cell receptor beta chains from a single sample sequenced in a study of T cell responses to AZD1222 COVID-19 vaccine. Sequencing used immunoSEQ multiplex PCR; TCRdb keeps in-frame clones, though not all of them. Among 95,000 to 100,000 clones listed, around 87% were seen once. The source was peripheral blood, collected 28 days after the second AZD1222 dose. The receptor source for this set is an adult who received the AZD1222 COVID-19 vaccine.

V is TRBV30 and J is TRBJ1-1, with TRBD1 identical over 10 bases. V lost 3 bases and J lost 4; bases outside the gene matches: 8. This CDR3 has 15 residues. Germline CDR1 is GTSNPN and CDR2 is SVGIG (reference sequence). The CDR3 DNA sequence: TGTGCCTGGAGCTTCGGACAGGGGGGAAGCACTGAAGCTTTCTTT. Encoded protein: CAWSFGQGGSTEAFF.

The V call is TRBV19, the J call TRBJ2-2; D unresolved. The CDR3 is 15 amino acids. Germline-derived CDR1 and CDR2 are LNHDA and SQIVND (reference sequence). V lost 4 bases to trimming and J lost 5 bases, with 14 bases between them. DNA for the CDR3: TGTGCCAGTAGTACCCGGGTCGTAACAACCGGGGAGCTGTTTTTT. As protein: CASSTRVVTTGELFF.

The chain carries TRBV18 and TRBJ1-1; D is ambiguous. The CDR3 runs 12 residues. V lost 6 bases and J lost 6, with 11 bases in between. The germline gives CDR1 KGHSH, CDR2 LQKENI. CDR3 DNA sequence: TGTGCCAGCTCCCTAGGTTTAGCTGAAGCTTTCTTT. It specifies CASSLGLAEAFF.

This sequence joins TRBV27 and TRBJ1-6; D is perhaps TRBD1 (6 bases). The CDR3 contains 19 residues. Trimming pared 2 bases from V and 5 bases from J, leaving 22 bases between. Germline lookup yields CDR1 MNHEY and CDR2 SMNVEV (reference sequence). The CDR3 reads CASSLRIRVRGTDNSPLHF. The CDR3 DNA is TGTGCCAGCAGTTTAAGGATTCGGGTCAGGGGTACGGATAATTCACCCCTCCACTTT.

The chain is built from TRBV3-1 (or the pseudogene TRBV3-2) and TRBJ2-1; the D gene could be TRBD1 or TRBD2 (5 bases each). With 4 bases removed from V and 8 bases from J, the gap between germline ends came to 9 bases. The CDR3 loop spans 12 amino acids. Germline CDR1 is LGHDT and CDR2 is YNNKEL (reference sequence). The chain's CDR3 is CASSLVGDEQFF. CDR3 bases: TGTGCCAGCAGCCTCGTGGGGGATGAGCAGTTCTTC.

CDR3 sequence (DNA): TGTGCCAGCTCACCACCGGGAGCTGGAAACACCATATATTTT. It is translated as CASSPPGAGNTIYF. The genes are TRBV18 and TRBJ1-3, with D hard to call. This CDR3 region has 14 residues. V lost 0 bases to trimming and J lost 2 bases, with 5 bases between them. CDR1 KGHSH and CDR2 LQKENI come from the germline V gene. The entire variable domain, with the rest obtained from reference TRBV18 and TRBJ1-3, is as follows: NAGVMQNPRHLVRRRGQEARLRCSPMKGHSHVYWYRQLPEEGLKFMVYLQKENIIDESGMPKERFSAEFPKEGPSILRIQQVVRGDSAAYFCASSPPGAGNTIYFGEGSWLTVV.

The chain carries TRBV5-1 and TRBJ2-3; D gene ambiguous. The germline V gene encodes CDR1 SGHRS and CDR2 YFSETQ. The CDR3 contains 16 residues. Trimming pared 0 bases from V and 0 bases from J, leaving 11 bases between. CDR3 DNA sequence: TGCGCCAGCAGCTTGGGGCGGAGAACTAGCACAGATACGCAGTATTTT. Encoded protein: CASSLGRRTSTDTQYF. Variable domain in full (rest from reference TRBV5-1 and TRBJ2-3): KAGVTQTPRYLIKTRGQQVTLSCSPISGHRSVSWYQQTPGQGLQFLFEYFSETQRNKGNFPGRFSGRQFSNSRSEMNVSTLELGDSALYLCASSLGRRTSTDTQYFGPGTRLTVL.

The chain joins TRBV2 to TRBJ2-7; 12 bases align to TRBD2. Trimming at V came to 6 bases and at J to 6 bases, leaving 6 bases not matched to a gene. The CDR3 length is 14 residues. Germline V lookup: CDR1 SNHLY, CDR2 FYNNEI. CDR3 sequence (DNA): TGTGCCAGCAGCGGACTAGCGGGACGGAGCGAGCAGTACTTC. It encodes CASSGLAGRSEQYF.

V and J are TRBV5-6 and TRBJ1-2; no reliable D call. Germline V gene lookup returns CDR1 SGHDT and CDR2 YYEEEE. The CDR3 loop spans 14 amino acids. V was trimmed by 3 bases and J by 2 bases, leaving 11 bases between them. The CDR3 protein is CASSYSGHNYGYTF. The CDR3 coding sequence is TGTGCCAGCAGCTATTCGGGCCACAACTATGGCTACACCTTC.

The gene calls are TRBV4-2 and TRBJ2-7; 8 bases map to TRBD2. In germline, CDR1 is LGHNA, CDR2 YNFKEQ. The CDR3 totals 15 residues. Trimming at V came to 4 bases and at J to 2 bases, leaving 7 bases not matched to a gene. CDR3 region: CASSPGLGVAYEQYF. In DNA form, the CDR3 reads TGTGCCAGCAGCCCGGGACTAGGGGTCGCCTACGAGCAGTACTTC.

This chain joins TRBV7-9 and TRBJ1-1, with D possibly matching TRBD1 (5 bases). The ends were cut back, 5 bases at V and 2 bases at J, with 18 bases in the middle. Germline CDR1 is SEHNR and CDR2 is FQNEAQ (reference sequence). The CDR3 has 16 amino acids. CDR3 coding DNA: TGTGCCAGCAGCGGCCCGACTGAGGGACCAAACACTGAAGCTTTCTTT. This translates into CASSGPTEGPNTEAFF.

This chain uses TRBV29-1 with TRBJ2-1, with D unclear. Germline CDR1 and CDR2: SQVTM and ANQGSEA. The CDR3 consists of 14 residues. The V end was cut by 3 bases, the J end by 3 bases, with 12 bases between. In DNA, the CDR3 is TGCAGCGTTGAGTGGCAGATCAACTACAATGAGCAGTTCTTC. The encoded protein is CSVEWQINYNEQFF.

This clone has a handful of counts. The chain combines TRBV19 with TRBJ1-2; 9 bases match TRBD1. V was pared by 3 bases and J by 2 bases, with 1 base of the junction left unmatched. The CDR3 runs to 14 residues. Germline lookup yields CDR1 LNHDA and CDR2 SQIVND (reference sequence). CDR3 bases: TGTGCCAGTAGTATCGGACAGGGGAACTATGGCTACACCTTC. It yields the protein CASSIGQGNYGYTF.

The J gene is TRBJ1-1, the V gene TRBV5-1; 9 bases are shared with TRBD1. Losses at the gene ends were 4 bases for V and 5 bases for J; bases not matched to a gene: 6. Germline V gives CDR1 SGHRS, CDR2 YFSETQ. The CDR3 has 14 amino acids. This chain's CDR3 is CASSAEGQGTEAFF. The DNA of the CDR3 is TGCGCCAGCAGCGCCGAAGGACAGGGGACTGAAGCTTTCTTT.

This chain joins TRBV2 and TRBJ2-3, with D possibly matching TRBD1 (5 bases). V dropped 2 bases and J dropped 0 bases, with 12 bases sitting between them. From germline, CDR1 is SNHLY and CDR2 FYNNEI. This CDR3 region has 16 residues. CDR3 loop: CASSELTGHSTDTQYF. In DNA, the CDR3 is TGTGCCAGCAGTGAACTGACCGGACATAGCACAGATACGCAGTATTTT.

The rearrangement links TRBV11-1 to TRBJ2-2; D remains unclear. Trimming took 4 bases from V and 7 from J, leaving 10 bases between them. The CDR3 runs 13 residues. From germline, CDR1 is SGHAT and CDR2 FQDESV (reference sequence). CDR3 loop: CASSSDGFGELFF. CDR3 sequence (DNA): TGTGCCAGCAGCTCGGACGGATTCGGGGAGCTGTTTTTT.

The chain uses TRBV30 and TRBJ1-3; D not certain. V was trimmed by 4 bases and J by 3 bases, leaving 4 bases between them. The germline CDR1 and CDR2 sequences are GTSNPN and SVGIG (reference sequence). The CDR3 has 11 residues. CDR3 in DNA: TGTGCCTGGAAAAGTGGAAACACCATATATTTT. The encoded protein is CAWKSGNTIYF.

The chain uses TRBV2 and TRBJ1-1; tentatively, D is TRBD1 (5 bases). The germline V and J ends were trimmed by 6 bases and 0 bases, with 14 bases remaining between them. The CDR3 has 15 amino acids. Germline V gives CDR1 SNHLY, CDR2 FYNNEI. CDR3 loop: CASRPKTDMNTEAFF. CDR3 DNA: TGTGCCAGCAGACCGAAGACAGACATGAACACTGAAGCTTTCTTT.

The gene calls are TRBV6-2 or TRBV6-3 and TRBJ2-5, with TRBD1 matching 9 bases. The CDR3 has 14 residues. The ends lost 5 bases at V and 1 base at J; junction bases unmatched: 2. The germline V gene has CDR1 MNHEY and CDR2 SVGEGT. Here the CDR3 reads CASSRDRAQETQYF. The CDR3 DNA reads TGTGCCAGCAGTCGGGACAGGGCCCAAGAGACCCAGTACTTC.

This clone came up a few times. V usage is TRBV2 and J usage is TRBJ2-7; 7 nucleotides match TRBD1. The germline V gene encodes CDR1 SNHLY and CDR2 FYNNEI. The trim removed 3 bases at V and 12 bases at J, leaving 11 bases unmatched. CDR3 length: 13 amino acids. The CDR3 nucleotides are TGTGCCAGCAGTGAGAGGGACAGAAGTAGGGCGTACTTC. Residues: CASSERDRSRAYF. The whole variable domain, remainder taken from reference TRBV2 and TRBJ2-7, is EPEVTQTPSHQVTQMGQEVILRCVPISNHLYFYWYRQILGQKVEFLVSFYNNEISEKSEIFDDQFSVERPDGSNFTLKIRSTKLEDSAMYFCASSERDRSRAYFGPGTRLTVT.

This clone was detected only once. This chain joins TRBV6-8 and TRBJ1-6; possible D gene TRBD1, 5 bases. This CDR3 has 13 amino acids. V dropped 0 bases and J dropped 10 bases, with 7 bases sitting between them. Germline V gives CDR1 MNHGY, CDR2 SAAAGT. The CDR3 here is CASSYSEGSPLHF. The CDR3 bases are TGTGCCAGCAGTTACTCGGAGGGGTCACCCCTCCACTTT.

The CDR3 sequence is CASSQQDEAFF. The CDR3 coding sequence is TGTGCCAGCAGTCAACAGGATGAAGCTTTCTTT. The chain links TRBV12-3 or TRBV12-4 to TRBJ1-1, with a tentative D call TRBD1 (5 bases). The V end lost 5 bases, the J end lost 7 bases, and 8 bases lay between the germline ends. This CDR3 contains 11 residues.